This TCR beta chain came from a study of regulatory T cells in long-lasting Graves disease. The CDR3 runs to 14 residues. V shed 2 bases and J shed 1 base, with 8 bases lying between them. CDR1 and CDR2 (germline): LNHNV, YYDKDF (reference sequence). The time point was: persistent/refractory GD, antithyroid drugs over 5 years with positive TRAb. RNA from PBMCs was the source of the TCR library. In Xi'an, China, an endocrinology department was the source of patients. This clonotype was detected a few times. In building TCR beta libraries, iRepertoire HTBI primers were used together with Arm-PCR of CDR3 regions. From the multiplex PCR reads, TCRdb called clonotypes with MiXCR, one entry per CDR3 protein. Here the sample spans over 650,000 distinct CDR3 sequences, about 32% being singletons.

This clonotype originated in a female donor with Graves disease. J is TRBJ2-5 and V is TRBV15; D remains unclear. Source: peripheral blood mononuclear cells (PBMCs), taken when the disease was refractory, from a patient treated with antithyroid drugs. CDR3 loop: CATSRQRFQETQYF. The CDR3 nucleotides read TGTGCCACCAGCAGACAGCGATTCCAAGAGACCCAGTACTTC. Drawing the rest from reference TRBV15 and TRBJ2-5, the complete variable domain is DAMVIQNPRYQVTQFGKPVTLSCSQTLNHNVMYWYQQKSSQAPKLLFHYYDKDFNNEADTPDNFQSRRPNTSFCFLDIRSPGLGDTAMYLCATSRQRFQETQYFGPGTRLLVL.